This TCR beta chain was obtained from a study of patients and donors after allogeneic stem cell transplantation. TCRdb reanalysed the RT-PCR reads using MiXCR and keeps one entry per CDR3 protein. This sample has some 880,000 distinct CDR3 sequences; about 20% occur once, and the top ten carry roughly 6%. Between the trimmed V and J ends, which lost 4 bases and 1 base, there was a span of 13 bases. CDR3 length equals 15 residues. The germline CDR1 and CDR2 sequences are LGHDT and YNNKEL (reference sequence). The sequenced sample was blood, either unsorted or a sorted T cell fraction (not recorded which). J is TRBJ1-1 and V is TRBV3-1, with D unclear. The source is a human donor who was either an allogeneic HSCT recipient or a stem cell or donor lymphocyte infusion donor (not recorded which). It is not recorded whose cells these are; they may come from a transplant donor. The CDR3, as DNA: TGTGCCAGCAGCCGCCTCAGGCGGCGGAACACTGAAGCTTTCTTT. The encoded protein is CASSRLRRRNTEAFF.